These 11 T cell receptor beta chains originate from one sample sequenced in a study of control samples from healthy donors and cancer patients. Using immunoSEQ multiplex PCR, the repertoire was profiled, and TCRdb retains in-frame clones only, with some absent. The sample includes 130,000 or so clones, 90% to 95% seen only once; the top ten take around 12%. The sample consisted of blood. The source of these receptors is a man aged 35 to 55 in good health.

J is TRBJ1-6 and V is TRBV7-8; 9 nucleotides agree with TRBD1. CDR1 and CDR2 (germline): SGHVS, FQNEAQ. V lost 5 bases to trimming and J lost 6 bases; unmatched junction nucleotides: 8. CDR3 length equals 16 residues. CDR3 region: CASSLYGTGTNSPLHF. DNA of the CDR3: TGTGCCAGCAGCCTATACGGGACAGGGACTAATTCACCCCTCCACTTT.

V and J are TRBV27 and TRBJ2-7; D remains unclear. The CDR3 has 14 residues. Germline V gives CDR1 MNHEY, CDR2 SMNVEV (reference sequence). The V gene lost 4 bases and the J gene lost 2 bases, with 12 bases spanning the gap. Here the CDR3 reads CASSSMDRPYEQYF. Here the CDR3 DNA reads TGTGCCAGCAGTTCGATGGACCGCCCCTACGAGCAGTACTTC.

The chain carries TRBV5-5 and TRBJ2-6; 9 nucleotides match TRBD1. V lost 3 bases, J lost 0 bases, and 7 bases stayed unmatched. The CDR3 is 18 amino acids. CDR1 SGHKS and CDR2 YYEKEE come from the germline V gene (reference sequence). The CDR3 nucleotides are TGTGCCAGCAGCTCCACGGACAGGGGAGTCTCTGGGGCCAACGTCCTGACTTTC. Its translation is CASSSTDRGVSGANVLTF.

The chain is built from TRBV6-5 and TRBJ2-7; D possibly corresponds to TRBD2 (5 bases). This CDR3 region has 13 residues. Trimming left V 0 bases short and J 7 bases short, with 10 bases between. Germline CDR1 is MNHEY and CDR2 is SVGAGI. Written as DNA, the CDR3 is TGTGCCAGCAGTTACTCGATGGGCGGGGAGCAGTACTTC. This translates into CASSYSMGGEQYF.

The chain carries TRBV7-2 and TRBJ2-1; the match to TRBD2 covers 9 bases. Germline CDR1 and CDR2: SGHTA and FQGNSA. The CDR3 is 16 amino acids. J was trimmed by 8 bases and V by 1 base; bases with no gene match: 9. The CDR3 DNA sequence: TGTGCCAGCAGCTTAGATAACGCGGGGGGGCCTTATGAGCAGTTCTTC. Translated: CASSLDNAGGPYEQFF. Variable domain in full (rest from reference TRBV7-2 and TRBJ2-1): GAGVSQSPSNKVTEKGKDVELRCDPISGHTALYWYRQSLGQGLEFLIYFQGNSAPDKSGLPSDRFSAERTGGSVSTLTIQRTQQEDSAVYLCASSLDNAGGPYEQFFGPGTRLTVL.

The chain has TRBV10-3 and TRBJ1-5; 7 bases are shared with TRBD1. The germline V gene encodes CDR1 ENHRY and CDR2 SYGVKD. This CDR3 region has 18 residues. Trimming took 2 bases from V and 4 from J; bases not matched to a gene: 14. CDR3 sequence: CAISEHWTGPPMNQPQHF. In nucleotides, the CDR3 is TGTGCCATCAGTGAGCACTGGACAGGTCCCCCGATGAATCAGCCCCAGCATTTT.

The CDR3 coding sequence is TGTGCCAGCAGCTTAGCCTTGGATGAAGGGGGGTCCACGAACACCGGGGAGCTGTTTTTT. Protein: CASSLALDEGGSTNTGELFF. The rearrangement links TRBV7-6 to TRBJ2-2, with D perhaps TRBD1 or TRBD2 (6 bases each). With 0 bases removed from V and 0 bases from J, the gap between germline ends came to 20 bases. Germline CDR1 reads SGHVS; CDR2 reads FNYEAQ. The CDR3 extends over 20 amino acids.

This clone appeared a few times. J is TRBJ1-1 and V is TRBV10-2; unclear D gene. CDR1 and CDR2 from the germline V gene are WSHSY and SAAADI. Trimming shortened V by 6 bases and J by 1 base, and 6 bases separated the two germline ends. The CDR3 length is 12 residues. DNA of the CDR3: TGCGCCAGCAGCCCGACGAACACTGAAGCTTTCTTT. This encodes CASSPTNTEAFF.

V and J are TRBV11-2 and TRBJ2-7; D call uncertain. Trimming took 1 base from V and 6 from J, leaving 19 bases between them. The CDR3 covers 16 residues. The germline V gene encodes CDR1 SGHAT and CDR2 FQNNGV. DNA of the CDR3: TGTGCCAGCAGCTTAGGGTGGGCGGCCGTCTCGTTCGAGCAGTACTTC. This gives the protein CASSLGWAAVSFEQYF.

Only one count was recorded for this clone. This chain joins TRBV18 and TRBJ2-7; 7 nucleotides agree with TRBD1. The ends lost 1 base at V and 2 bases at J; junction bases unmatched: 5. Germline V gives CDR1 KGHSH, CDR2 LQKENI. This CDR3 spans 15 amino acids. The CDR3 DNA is TGTGCCAGCTCACCACGAGGACAGGTGCCCTACGAGCAGTACTTC. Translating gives CASSPRGQVPYEQYF.

The CDR3 reads CASSLKILLGLTSEDTQYF. In DNA, the CDR3 is TGCGCCAGCAGCTTGAAGATATTGTTGGGACTGACCTCCGAAGATACGCAGTATTTT. The V gene is TRBV5-1, the J gene TRBJ2-3; tentatively, D is TRBD2 (6 bases). The germline V gene encodes CDR1 SGHRS and CDR2 YFSETQ. The ends were cut back, 1 base at V and 5 bases at J, with 26 bases in the middle. This CDR3 has 19 amino acids.